The 10 T cell receptor beta chains below all came from one sample that was sequenced in a study of human T cells and chemical hapten exposure. TCRdb re-called the 5' RACE reads through MiXCR, storing one row per CDR3 protein. The repertoire consists of over 95,000 distinct CDR3 sequences, with approximately 20% occurring once and the leading ten covering approximately 2.8%. Unfractionated whole blood yielded the extracted total RNA. The receptors were sampled from a human donor in good health.

In its sample, this clonotype was seen a few times. The V and J genes are TRBV4-2 and TRBJ2-5, with a tentative D call TRBD2 (6 bases). With 5 bases removed from V and 1 base from J, the gap between germline ends came to 11 bases. Germline values: CDR1 LGHNA, CDR2 YNFKEQ. The CDR3 sequence is 14 residues long. This chain's CDR3 is CASSVRLVQETQYF. Here the CDR3 DNA reads TGTGCCAGCAGCGTAAGACTAGTCCAAGAGACCCAGTACTTC.

This clonotype occurred many times. This rearrangement joins TRBV28 to TRBJ2-7; D remains unclear. The V gene lost 1 base and the J gene lost 2 bases, with 3 bases spanning the gap. CDR1 MDHEN and CDR2 SYDVKM come from the germline V gene. CDR3 length: 12 residues. CDR3 nucleotide sequence: TGTGCCAGCAGTTTATCCACCTACGAGCAGTACTTC. As protein: CASSLSTYEQYF. Drawing the rest from reference TRBV28 and TRBJ2-7, the complete variable domain is DVKVTQSSRYLVKRTGEKVFLECVQDMDHENMFWYRQDPGLGLRLIYFSYDVKMKEKGDIPEGYSVSREKKERFSLILESASTNQTSMYLCASSLSTYEQYFGPGTRLTVT.

In this sample, this clonotype turned up many times. The chain carries TRBV14 and TRBJ1-5; no firm D call. Trimming removed 1 base from V and 3 bases from J, with 4 bases in between. The CDR3 covers 13 residues. Germline V gives CDR1 SGHDN, CDR2 FVKESK. This CDR3 reads CASSQGINQPQHF. The DNA of the CDR3 is TGTGCCAGCAGCCAAGGCATCAATCAGCCCCAGCATTTT. Full variable domain (missing parts from reference TRBV14 and TRBJ1-5): EAGVTQFPSHSVIEKGQTVTLRCDPISGHDNLYWYRRVMGKEIKFLLHFVKESKQDESGMPNNRFLAERTGGTYSTLKVQPAELEDSGVYFCASSQGINQPQHFGDGTRLSIL.

Only a few counts were recorded for this clonotype. This chain uses TRBV28 with TRBJ2-3, with D unresolved. CDR3 size: 14 residues. V was trimmed by 6 bases and J by 4 bases, leaving 14 bases between them. Germline CDR1 and CDR2: MDHEN and SYDVKM. CDR3 nucleotides: TGTGCCAGCAGCCTATATCCTGGCGCAGATACGCAGTATTTT. The encoded protein is CASSLYPGADTQYF.

The rearrangement uses TRBV28 and TRBJ1-1, with D tentatively TRBD1 (5 bases). Between the trimmed V and J ends, which lost 3 bases and 11 bases, there was a span of 13 bases. Germline values: CDR1 MDHEN, CDR2 SYDVKM. This CDR3 spans 12 amino acids. The CDR3 loop is CASSFARGRAFF. CDR3 sequence (DNA): TGTGCCAGCAGTTTCGCCCGGGGGAGGGCTTTCTTT.

This rearrangement joins TRBV9 to TRBJ1-6; 10 bases line up with TRBD1. The CDR3 length is 17 residues. The germline V gene has CDR1 SGDLS and CDR2 YYNGEE. V trimming: 3 bases; J trimming: 6 bases; junction bases outside the gene matches: 9. CDR3 amino acids: CASSGTRDRGFNSPLHF. CDR3 DNA: TGTGCCAGCAGCGGAACACGGGACAGGGGTTTTAATTCACCCCTCCACTTT. Supplemented by reference TRBV9 and TRBJ1-6, the full variable domain reads DSGVTQTPKHLITATGQRVTLRCSPRSGDLSVYWYQQSLDQGLQFLIQYYNGEERAKGNILERFSAQQFPDLHSELNLSSLELGDSALYFCASSGTRDRGFNSPLHFGNGTRLTVT.

The chain recombines TRBV24-1 with TRBJ2-3, with 12 bases fitting TRBD1. CDR3 size: 17 residues. Trimming took 6 bases from V and 3 from J; bases not matched to a gene: 9. The germline CDR1 and CDR2 sequences are KGHDR and SFDVKD. The CDR3 reads CATSYWDRGRQTDTQYF. In DNA, the CDR3 is TGTGCCACCAGTTACTGGGACAGGGGGCGTCAGACAGATACGCAGTATTTT.

The chain joins TRBV9 to TRBJ1-4; TRBD1 matches 7 bases. J gave up 7 bases and V 0 bases, and 6 bases lay outside the gene matches. Germline V gene lookup returns CDR1 SGDLS and CDR2 YYNGEE. This CDR3 region has 15 residues. The CDR3 DNA sequence: TGTGCCAGCAGCGTAGACGAGGGGGCGGCTGAAAAACTGTTTTTT. Translating it yields CASSVDEGAAEKLFF.

V gene TRBV3-1 combines with J gene TRBJ2-2; 7 nucleotides match TRBD2. The CDR3 has 17 amino acids. Germline V gene data show CDR1 as LGHDT and CDR2 as YNNKEL (reference sequence). The trim removed 8 bases at V and 5 bases at J, leaving 17 bases unmatched. The CDR3 loop reads CASERARGRSGTGELFF. In nucleotides, the CDR3 is TGTGCCAGCGAGAGGGCTCGCGGGAGAAGCGGAACCGGGGAGCTGTTTTTT.

The V and J genes are TRBV7-6 and TRBJ2-7, with 8 bases that match TRBD2. Germline CDR1 and CDR2: SGHVS and FNYEAQ. There are 13 residues in the CDR3. The J segment lost 4 bases and the V segment lost 4 bases, leaving 3 bases of the junction unmatched. The DNA of the CDR3 is TGTGCCAGCAGCTCCGCGGGGGGTTACGAGCAGTACTTC. It translates to CASSSAGGYEQYF.